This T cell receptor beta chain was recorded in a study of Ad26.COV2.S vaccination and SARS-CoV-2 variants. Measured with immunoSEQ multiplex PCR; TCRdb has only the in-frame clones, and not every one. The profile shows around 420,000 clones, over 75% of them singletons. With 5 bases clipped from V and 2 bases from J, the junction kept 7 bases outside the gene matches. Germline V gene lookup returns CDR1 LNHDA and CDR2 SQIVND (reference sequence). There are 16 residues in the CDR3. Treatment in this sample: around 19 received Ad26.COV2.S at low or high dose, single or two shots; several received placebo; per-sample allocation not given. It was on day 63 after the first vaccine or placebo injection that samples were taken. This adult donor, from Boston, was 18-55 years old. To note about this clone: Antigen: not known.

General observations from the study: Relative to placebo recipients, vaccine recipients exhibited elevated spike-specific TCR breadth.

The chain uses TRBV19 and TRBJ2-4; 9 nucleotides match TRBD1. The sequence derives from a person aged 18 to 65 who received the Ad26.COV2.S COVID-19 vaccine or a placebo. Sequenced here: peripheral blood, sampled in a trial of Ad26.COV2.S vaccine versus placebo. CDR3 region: CASSDGTGPTKNIQYF. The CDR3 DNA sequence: TGTGCCAGTAGTGACGGGACAGGGCCCACCAAAAACATTCAGTACTTC.